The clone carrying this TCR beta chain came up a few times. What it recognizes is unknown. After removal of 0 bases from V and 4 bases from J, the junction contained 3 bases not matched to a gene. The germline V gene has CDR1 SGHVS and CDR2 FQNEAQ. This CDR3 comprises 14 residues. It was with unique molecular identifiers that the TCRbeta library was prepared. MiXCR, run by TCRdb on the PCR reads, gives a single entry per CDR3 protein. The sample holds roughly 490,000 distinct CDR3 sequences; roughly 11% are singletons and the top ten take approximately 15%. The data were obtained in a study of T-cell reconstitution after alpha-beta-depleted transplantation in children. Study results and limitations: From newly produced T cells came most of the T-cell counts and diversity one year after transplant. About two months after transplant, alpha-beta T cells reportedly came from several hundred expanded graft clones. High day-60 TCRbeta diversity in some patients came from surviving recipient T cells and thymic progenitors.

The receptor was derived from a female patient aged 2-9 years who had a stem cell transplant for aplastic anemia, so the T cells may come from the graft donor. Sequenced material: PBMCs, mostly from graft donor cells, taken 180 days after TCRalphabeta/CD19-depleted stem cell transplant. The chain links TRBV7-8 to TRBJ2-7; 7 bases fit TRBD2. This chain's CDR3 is CASSLAGGQYEQYF. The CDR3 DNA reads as TGTGCCAGCAGCTTAGCGGGAGGGCAGTACGAGCAGTACTTC. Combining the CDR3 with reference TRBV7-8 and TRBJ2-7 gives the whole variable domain GAGVSQSPRYKVAKRGQDVALRCDPISGHVSLFWYQQALGQGPEFLTYFQNEAQLDKSGLPSDRFFAERPEGSVSTLKIQRTQQEDSAVYLCASSLAGGQYEQYFGPGTRLTVT.